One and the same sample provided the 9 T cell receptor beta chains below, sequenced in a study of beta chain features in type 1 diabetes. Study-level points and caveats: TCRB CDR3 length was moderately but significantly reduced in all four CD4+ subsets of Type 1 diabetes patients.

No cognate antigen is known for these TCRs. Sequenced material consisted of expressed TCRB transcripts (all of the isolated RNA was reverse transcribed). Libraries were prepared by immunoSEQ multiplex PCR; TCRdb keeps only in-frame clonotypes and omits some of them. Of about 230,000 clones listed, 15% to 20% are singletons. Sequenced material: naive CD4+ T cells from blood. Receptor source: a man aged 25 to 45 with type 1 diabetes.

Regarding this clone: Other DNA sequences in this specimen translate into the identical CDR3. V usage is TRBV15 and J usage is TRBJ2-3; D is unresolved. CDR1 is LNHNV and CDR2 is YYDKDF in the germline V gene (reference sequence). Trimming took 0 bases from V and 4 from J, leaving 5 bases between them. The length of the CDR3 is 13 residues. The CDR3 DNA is TGTGCCACCAGCAGAGATTTAGCAGATACGCAGTATTTT. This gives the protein CATSRDLADTQYF.

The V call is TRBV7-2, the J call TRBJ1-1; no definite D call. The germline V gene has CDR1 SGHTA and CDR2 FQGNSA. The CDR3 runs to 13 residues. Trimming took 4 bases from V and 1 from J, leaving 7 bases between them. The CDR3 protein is CASSSEQNTEAFF. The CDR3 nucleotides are TGTGCCAGCAGCTCCGAACAGAACACTGAAGCTTTCTTT.

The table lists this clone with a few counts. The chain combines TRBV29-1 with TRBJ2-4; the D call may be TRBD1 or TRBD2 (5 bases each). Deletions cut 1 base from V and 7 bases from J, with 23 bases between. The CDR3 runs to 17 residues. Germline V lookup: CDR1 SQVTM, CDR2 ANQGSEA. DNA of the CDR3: TGCAGCGTTGAAGGCCGATGGACGGGACGGGATGGGAACATTCAGTACTTC. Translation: CSVEGRWTGRDGNIQYF.

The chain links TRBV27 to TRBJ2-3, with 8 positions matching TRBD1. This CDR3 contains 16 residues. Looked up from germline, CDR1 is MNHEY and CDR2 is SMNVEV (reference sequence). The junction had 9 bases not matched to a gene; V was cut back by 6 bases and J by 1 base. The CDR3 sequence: CASSDFTGGGTDTQYF. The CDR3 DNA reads TGTGCCAGCAGCGACTTCACAGGGGGAGGCACAGATACGCAGTATTTT.

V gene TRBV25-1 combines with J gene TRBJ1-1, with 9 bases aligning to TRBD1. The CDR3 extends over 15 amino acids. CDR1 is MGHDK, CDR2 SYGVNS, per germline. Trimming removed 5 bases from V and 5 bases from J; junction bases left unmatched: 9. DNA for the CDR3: TGTGCCAGCAGTAAAACCGGGACAGGGTGGACTGAAGCTTTCTTT. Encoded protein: CASSKTGTGWTEAFF.

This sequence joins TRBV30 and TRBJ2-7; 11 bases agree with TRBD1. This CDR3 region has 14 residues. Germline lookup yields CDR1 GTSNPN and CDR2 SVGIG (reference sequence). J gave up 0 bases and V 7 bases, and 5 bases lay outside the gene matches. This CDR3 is CAYFGTGGSYEQYF. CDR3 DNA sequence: TGTGCCTACTTTGGGACAGGGGGCTCCTACGAGCAGTACTTC.

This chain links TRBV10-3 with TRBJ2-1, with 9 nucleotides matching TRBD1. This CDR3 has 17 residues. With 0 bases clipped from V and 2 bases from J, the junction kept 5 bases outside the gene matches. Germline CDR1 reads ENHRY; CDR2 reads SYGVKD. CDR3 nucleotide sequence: TGTGCCATCAGTGAGTCGAAAGGGGACAGGGCCTACAATGAGCAGTTCTTC. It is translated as CAISESKGDRAYNEQFF.

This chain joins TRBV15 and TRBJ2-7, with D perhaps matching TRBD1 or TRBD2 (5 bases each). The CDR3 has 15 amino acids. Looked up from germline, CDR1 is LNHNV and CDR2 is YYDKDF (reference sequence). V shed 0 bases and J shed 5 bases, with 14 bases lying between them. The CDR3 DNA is TGTGCCACCAGCAGAGATACGACTGGGACCCACGAGCAGTACTTC. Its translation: CATSRDTTGTHEQYF.

CDR3 nucleotide sequence: TGTGCCAGCAGTTACTCGATTCTAGCGGTGAATGAGCAGTTCTTC. Its translation is CASSYSILAVNEQFF. The chain employs TRBV6-5 and TRBJ2-1, with 7 bases lining up with TRBD2. CDR1 is MNHEY and CDR2 is SVGAGI in the germline V gene. Germline trimming cut 0 bases from V and 7 bases from J; bases unmatched to any gene: 6. The CDR3 loop spans 15 amino acids.